This entry features one T cell receptor beta chain sequence. Data came from immunoSEQ multiplex PCR; TCRdb stores just in-frame clones and leaves some out. Of under 850,000 clones detected, roughly 88% appear once; the ten largest clones hold 0.0095% to 0.013%. This specimen comes from a study of shared T cell receptors in the human thymus. The data were also submitted as part of a second study, on human thymus T cells. As that report states: Healthy Finnish infants having corrective surgery for congenital heart defects served as donors. Surgeons resected thymus tissue during corrective heart surgery. Thymic and blood repertoires showed apparently biased V and J gene usage.

Sequencing was done on a sample of thymocytes. The TCR comes from a boy in the first two years of life with a congenital heart defect.

Here the CDR3 reads CAISAIISTGGHETQYF. The DNA for the CDR3 is TGTGCCATCAGTGCTATTATTTCAACAGGGGGCCACGAGACCCAGTACTTC. The J gene is TRBJ2-5, the V gene TRBV10-3; 9 nucleotides match TRBD1. With 4 bases clipped from V and 5 bases from J, the junction kept 14 bases outside the gene matches. CDR3 length equals 17 residues. Germline values: CDR1 ENHRY, CDR2 SYGVKD.